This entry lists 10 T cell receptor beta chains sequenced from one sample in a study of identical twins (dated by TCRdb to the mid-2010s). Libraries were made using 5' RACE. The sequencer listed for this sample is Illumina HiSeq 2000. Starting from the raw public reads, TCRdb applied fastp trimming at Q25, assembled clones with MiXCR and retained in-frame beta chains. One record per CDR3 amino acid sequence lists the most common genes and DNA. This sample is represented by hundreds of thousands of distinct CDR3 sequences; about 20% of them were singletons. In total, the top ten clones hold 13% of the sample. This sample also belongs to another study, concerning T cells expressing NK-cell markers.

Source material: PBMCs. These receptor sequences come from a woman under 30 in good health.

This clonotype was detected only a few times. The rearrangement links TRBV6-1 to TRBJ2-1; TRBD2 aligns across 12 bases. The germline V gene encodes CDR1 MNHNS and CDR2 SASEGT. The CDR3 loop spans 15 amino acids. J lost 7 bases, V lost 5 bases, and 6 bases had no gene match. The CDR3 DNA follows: TGTGCCAGCAGTCTAGCGGGGGGGCCCCAAAATGAGCAGTTCTTC. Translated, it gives CASSLAGGPQNEQFF.

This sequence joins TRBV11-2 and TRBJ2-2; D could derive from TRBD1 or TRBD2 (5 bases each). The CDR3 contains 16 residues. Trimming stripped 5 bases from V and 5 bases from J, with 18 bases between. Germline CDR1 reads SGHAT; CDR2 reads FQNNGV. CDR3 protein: CASSLHRIWRTGELFF. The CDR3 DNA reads TGTGCCAGCAGCCTTCACAGGATTTGGAGGACCGGGGAGCTGTTTTTT.

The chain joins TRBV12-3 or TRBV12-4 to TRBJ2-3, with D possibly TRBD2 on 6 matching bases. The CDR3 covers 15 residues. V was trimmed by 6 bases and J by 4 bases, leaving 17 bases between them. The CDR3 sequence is CASRGMVGRSDTQYF. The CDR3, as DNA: TGTGCCAGCAGGGGTATGGTGGGGAGGTCAGATACGCAGTATTTT.

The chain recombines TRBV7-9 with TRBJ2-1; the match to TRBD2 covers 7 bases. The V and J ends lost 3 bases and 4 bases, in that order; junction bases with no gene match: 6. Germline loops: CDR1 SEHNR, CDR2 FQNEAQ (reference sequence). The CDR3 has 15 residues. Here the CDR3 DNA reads TGTGCCAGCAGCTTCCCCCGGGGGGATTACAATGAGCAGTTCTTC. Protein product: CASSFPRGDYNEQFF.

This CDR3 is CASSLPAGGKSTDTQYF. The CDR3, as DNA: TGTGCCAGCAGCTTGCCAGCGGGGGGCAAATCCACAGATACGCAGTATTTT. The V and J genes are TRBV7-9 and TRBJ2-3, with TRBD2 matching 9 bases. The CDR3 spans 17 residues. Germline loops: CDR1 SEHNR, CDR2 FQNEAQ (reference sequence). Trimming cost V 3 bases and J 2 bases; bases outside gene matches: 9.

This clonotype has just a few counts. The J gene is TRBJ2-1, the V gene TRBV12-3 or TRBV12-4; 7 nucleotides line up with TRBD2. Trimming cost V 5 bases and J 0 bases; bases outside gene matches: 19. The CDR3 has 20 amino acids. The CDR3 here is CASSPAVGAGAVSSYNEQFF. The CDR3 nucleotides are TGTGCCAGCAGTCCCGCTGTCGGGGCGGGAGCTGTTAGCTCCTACAATGAGCAGTTCTTC.

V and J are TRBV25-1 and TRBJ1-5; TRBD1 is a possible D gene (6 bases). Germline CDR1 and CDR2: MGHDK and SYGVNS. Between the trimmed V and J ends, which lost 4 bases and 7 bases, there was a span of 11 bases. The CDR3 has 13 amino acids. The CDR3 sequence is CASSVSGGQPQHF. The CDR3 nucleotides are TGTGCCAGCAGTGTTTCTGGGGGCCAGCCCCAGCATTTT.

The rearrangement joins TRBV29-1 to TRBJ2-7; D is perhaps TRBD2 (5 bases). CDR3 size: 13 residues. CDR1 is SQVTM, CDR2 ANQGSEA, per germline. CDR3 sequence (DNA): TGCAGTGTTACGGCCCCGGAGGACTACGAGCAGTACTTC. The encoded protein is CSVTAPEDYEQYF.

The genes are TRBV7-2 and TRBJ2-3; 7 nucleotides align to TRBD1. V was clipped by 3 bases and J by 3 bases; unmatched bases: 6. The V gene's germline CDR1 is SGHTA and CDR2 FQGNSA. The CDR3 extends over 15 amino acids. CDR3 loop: CASSFGNRGTDTQYF. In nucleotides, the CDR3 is TGTGCCAGCAGCTTCGGCAACAGGGGAACAGATACGCAGTATTTT. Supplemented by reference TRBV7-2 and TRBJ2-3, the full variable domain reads GAGVSQSPSNKVTEKGKDVELRCDPISGHTALYWYRQSLGQGLEFLIYFQGNSAPDKSGLPSDRFSAERTGGSVSTLTIQRTQQEDSAVYLCASSFGNRGTDTQYFGPGTRLTVL.

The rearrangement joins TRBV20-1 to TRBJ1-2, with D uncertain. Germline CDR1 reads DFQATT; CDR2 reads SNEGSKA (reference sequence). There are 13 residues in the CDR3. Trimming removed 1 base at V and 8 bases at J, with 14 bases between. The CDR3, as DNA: TGCAGTGCTAGAGCCATCTCAGGTGGGGGCTACACCTTC. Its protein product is CSARAISGGGYTF.